This passage covers 22 T cell receptor beta chains from one sample sequenced in a study of beta chain features in type 1 diabetes. Every isolated RNA sample was fully reverse transcribed, so sequencing captured expressed TCRB transcripts. The protocol was immunoSEQ multiplex PCR, while the TCRdb copy is restricted to in-frame clones and leaves out a portion. This table holds around 340,000 clones, around 7.6% found once. Sequencing input: central memory CD4+ T cells from blood. The receptors originated from a woman aged 18-29 years in good health.

The chain employs TRBV7-9 and TRBJ2-1, with D possibly matching TRBD2 (6 bases). Germline V gene lookup returns CDR1 SEHNR and CDR2 FQNEAQ (reference sequence). V dropped 3 bases and J dropped 6 bases, with 6 bases sitting between them. The CDR3 has 12 residues. DNA of the CDR3: TGTGCCAGCAGCTTGACTAGCAATGAGCAGTTCTTC. As protein: CASSLTSNEQFF.

To note about this clone: Distinct nucleotide sequences in the sample also encode this CDR3. The chain links TRBV5-1 to TRBJ2-3; TRBD2 is a possible D gene (5 bases). V was shortened by 0 bases and J by 1 base, with 6 bases between the two germline ends. Germline V lookup: CDR1 SGHRS, CDR2 YFSETQ. The CDR3 covers 14 residues. The CDR3 bases are TGCGCCAGCAGCTTGGGACTACGCACAGATACGCAGTATTTT. Translated, it gives CASSLGLRTDTQYF.

The rearrangement links TRBV29-1 to TRBJ1-5; D is unclear. The ends were cut back, 6 bases at V and 0 bases at J, with 9 bases in the middle. From germline, CDR1 is SQVTM and CDR2 ANQGSEA. CDR3 length equals 13 residues. The CDR3 loop reads CSVGENSNQPQHF. The CDR3 nucleotides are TGCAGCGTCGGGGAAAATAGCAATCAGCCCCAGCATTTT.

This clone was seen a few times. The gene calls are TRBV4-3 and TRBJ2-1; 11 bases agree with TRBD2. Germline CDR1 reads LGHNA; CDR2 reads YSLEER. V lost 3 bases to trimming and J lost 1 base; unmatched junction nucleotides: 5. The CDR3 consists of 17 residues. DNA of the CDR3: TGCGCCAGCAGCCACAATTTAGCGGGAGGGTCCTACAATGAGCAGTTCTTC. Translating gives CASSHNLAGGSYNEQFF.

The chain has TRBV19 and TRBJ2-5; 11 nucleotides match TRBD2. The CDR3 spans 16 residues. J was trimmed by 2 bases and V by 3 bases; bases with no gene match: 5. In germline, CDR1 is LNHDA, CDR2 SQIVND (reference sequence). In DNA, the CDR3 is TGTGCCAGTAGTATCTCAATAGCGGGAGGGCAAGAGACCCAGTACTTC. Its translation is CASSISIAGGQETQYF.

Only a few counts were recorded for this clone. This chain joins TRBV18 and TRBJ2-2; a weak D match, TRBD1 (5 bases). V lost 2 bases to trimming and J lost 7 bases, with 14 bases between them. CDR3 size: 15 residues. Germline values: CDR1 KGHSH, CDR2 LQKENI. This chain's CDR3 is CASSPRGRQNGELFF. The CDR3 nucleotides read TGTGCCAGCTCACCAAGAGGTCGACAGAACGGGGAGCTGTTTTTT.

This chain links TRBV19 with TRBJ1-2; a possible D gene is TRBD1 (6 bases). Germline V gene data show CDR1 as LNHDA and CDR2 as SQIVND (reference sequence). The CDR3 runs 15 residues. The V and J ends lost 4 bases and 4 bases respectively, with 16 bases between them. The CDR3 loop reads CASSTPGAEGYGYTF. CDR3 bases: TGTGCCAGTAGTACGCCGGGGGCCGAAGGCTATGGCTACACCTTC. Together with reference TRBV19 and TRBJ1-2, the CDR3 gives the full variable domain: DGGITQSPKYLFRKEGQNVTLSCEQNLNHDAMYWYRQDPGQGLRLIYYSQIVNDFQKGDIAEGYSVSREKKESFPLTVTSAQKNPTAFYLCASSTPGAEGYGYTFGSGTRLTVV.

A few counts support this clone. The rearrangement links TRBV5-1 to TRBJ1-2; unclear D gene. V was trimmed by 7 bases and J by 6 bases, leaving 19 bases between them. Germline CDR1 SGHRS, CDR2 YFSETQ. The CDR3 contains 14 residues. The CDR3 region is CASGETYSEDGYTF. CDR3 nucleotide sequence: TGCGCCAGCGGAGAGACATATTCAGAGGATGGCTACACCTTC.

A few counts support this clone. The DNA for the CDR3 is TGTGCCAGCAGTTTAGGGACCGTTTCACCAGGAAAACTGTTTTTT. As protein: CASSLGTVSPGKLFF. The genes are TRBV28 and TRBJ1-4; possible D gene TRBD1, 5 bases. This CDR3 is built from 15 residues. Trimming cost V 2 bases and J 10 bases, with 17 bases left between them. From germline, CDR1 is MDHEN and CDR2 SYDVKM.

This clone was observed at least ten times. The chain recombines TRBV4-3 with TRBJ2-3; 11 nucleotides align to TRBD2. CDR1 and CDR2 from the germline V gene are LGHNA and YSLEER. CDR3 size: 18 residues. V was clipped by 3 bases and J by 1 base; unmatched bases: 9. CDR3 nucleotide sequence: TGCGCCAGCAGCCAGGCGACTGGGACTAGCGGTCGCACAGATACGCAGTATTTT. Its protein is CASSQATGTSGRTDTQYF.

In this sample, this clone turned up a few times. The chain carries TRBV7-2 and TRBJ2-3, with D perhaps matching TRBD2 (6 bases). CDR1 is SGHTA and CDR2 is FQGNSA in the germline V gene. The V and J ends lost 3 bases and 0 bases respectively, with 7 bases between them. CDR3 length: 14 residues. CDR3 DNA: TGTGCCAGCAGCTTTGGGACTAGCACAGATACGCAGTATTTT. This translates into CASSFGTSTDTQYF.

This clone was found a few times. CDR3 coding DNA: TGTGCCCCACAGGGTTGGGGCATTCAGTACTTC. This encodes CAPQGWGIQYF. The rearrangement joins TRBV27 to TRBJ2-4; D perhaps matches TRBD1 (6 bases). CDR1 is MNHEY, CDR2 SMNVEV, per germline (reference sequence). The CDR3 is 11 amino acids. V was clipped by 11 bases and J by 9 bases, with 14 bases between them.

This clone was counted between two and nine times. The chain links TRBV7-2 to TRBJ2-1; 10 positions agree with TRBD2. The CDR3 extends over 17 amino acids. Trimming cost V 3 bases and J 5 bases; bases outside gene matches: 10. Germline loops: CDR1 SGHTA, CDR2 FQGNSA. The CDR3, as DNA: TGTGCCAGCAGCTTCTTTGCCGTCACTAGCGGGGACAATGAGCAGTTCTTC. This translates into CASSFFAVTSGDNEQFF.

This clone was recorded a few times. The chain combines TRBV18 with TRBJ2-5; D unresolved. Germline V lookup: CDR1 KGHSH, CDR2 LQKENI. The germline V and J ends were trimmed by 1 base and 2 bases, with 5 bases remaining between them. The CDR3 covers 13 residues. The CDR3 DNA reads as TGTGCCAGCTCACCACTTACTCAAGAGACCCAGTACTTC. This gives the protein CASSPLTQETQYF.

The rearrangement uses TRBV5-1 and TRBJ2-1; 9 positions agree with TRBD2. The CDR3 runs to 13 residues. Looked up from germline, CDR1 is SGHRS and CDR2 is YFSETQ. The V gene end was trimmed by 6 bases and the J gene end by 10 bases; junction bases not matched to a gene: 8. CDR3 sequence reads: CASIAGDNVEQFF. For the CDR3, the DNA is TGCGCCAGCATAGCGGGAGACAACGTGGAGCAGTTCTTC. The complete variable domain, with remaining parts taken from reference TRBV5-1 and TRBJ2-1, reads KAGVTQTPRYLIKTRGQQVTLSCSPISGHRSVSWYQQTPGQGLQFLFEYFSETQRNKGNFPGRFSGRQFSNSRSEMNVSTLELGDSALYLCASIAGDNVEQFFGPGTRLTVL.

V usage is TRBV29-1 and J usage is TRBJ2-7, with D hard to call. This CDR3 region has 15 residues. V lost 4 bases and J 2 bases, leaving 18 bases between the germline ends. Germline CDR1 SQVTM, CDR2 ANQGSEA. DNA for the CDR3: TGCAGCGTTGCGAGGATGATGCAAGCACCCTACGAGCAGTACTTC. It encodes CSVARMMQAPYEQYF.

The chain is built from TRBV7-2 and TRBJ2-5, with no clear D. Germline CDR1 is SGHTA and CDR2 is FQGNSA. The V gene lost 1 base and the J gene lost 4 bases, with 10 bases spanning the gap. The CDR3 is made up of 14 amino acids. In DNA form, the CDR3 reads TGTGCCAGCAGCTTAGTTCTAGGTCCAGAGACCCAGTACTTC. Translation gives CASSLVLGPETQYF.

This clone was seen a handful of times. This chain links TRBV6-5 with TRBJ2-7; 7 positions agree with TRBD2. The V gene's germline CDR1 is MNHEY and CDR2 SVGAGI. The CDR3 spans 15 residues. The V gene end was trimmed by 6 bases and the J gene end by 2 bases; junction bases not matched to a gene: 10. The chain's CDR3 is CASRAMASGAYEQYF. Here the CDR3 DNA reads TGTGCCAGCAGAGCGATGGCTAGCGGCGCCTACGAGCAGTACTTC.

The table lists this clone with a few counts. This chain joins TRBV25-1 and TRBJ2-3, with D hard to call. Per the germline V gene, CDR1 is MGHDK and CDR2 is SYGVNS. The CDR3 is 13 residues long. V dropped 3 bases and J dropped 3 bases, with 7 bases sitting between them. CDR3 nucleotide sequence: TGTGCCAGCAGTGATAGCCTAACAGATACGCAGTATTTT. Amino acid sequence: CASSDSLTDTQYF.

This clone was seen a few times. This sequence joins TRBV28 and TRBJ2-1, with 10 bases aligning to TRBD2. The CDR3 contains 14 residues. Germline V gene lookup returns CDR1 MDHEN and CDR2 SYDVKM. V lost 3 bases to trimming and J lost 15 bases; unmatched junction nucleotides: 11. Written as DNA, the CDR3 is TGTGCCAGCAGTTTGACGGCTCAGATAGCGGGAGGGTTCTTC. Its translation is CASSLTAQIAGGFF.

This clone is a singleton in its sample. V usage is TRBV15 and J usage is TRBJ2-1; TRBD2 matches at 10 bases. CDR1 LNHNV and CDR2 YYDKDF come from the germline V gene (reference sequence). The CDR3 covers 15 residues. Unmatched junction bases numbered 8, after V lost 0 bases and J lost 12 bases. The CDR3 DNA follows: TGTGCCACCAGCAGAGATATGCTAGCGGGAGTCAGGCAGTTCTTC. This sequence encodes CATSRDMLAGVRQFF.

The rearrangement joins TRBV5-4 to TRBJ1-1; D is uncertain. Trimming shortened V by 0 bases and J by 3 bases, and 6 bases separated the two germline ends. This CDR3 region has 13 residues. Looked up from germline, CDR1 is SGHNT and CDR2 is YYREEE (reference sequence). The DNA for the CDR3 is TGTGCCAGCAGCTTGGATAGGGACACTGAAGCTTTCTTT. This sequence encodes CASSLDRDTEAFF.